This T cell receptor (beta chain) is from a study of T-cell reconstitution after alpha-beta-depleted transplantation in children. The V gene lost 7 bases and the J gene lost 0 bases, with 10 bases spanning the gap. The length of the CDR3 is 13 residues. The germline gives CDR1 SQVTM, CDR2 ANQGSEA. A TCRbeta library incorporating unique molecular identifiers was prepared. TCRdb reprocessed the PCR reads with MiXCR, giving one entry per CDR3 protein. The profile shows some 200,000 distinct CDR3 sequences, around 6.8% of them singletons. This clonotype appeared many times. The rearrangement links TRBV29-1 to TRBJ2-1; D gene ambiguous. The source is a human donor who donated a stem cell graft to a child with Wiskott-Aldrich syndrome. This specimen was PBMCs from the stem cell graft donor, taken from the stem cell graft. This CDR3 reads CSGEGFSYNEQFF. As DNA, the CDR3 is TGCAGCGGGGAAGGTTTCTCCTACAATGAGCAGTTCTTC.